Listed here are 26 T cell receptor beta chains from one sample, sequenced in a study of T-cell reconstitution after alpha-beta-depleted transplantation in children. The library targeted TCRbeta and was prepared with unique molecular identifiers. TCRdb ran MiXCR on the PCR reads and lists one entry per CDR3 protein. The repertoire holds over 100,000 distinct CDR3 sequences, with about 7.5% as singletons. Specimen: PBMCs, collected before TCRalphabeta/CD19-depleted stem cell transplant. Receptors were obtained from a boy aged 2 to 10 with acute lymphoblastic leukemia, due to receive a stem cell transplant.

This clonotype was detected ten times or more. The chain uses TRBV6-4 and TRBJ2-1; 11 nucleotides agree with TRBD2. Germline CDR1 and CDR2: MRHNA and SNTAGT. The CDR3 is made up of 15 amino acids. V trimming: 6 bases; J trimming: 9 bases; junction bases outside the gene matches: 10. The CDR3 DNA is TGTGCCAGCAGCCTTAGCGGGGGGGCCTCTGGTGAGCAGTTCTTC. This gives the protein CASSLSGGASGEQFF.

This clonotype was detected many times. CDR3 sequence reads: CASSGTGFHEQYF. CDR3 DNA: TGTGCCAGCAGTGGGACAGGGTTTCACGAGCAGTACTTC. The chain recombines TRBV12-3 or TRBV12-4 with TRBJ2-7; 9 bases map to TRBD1. This CDR3 has 13 residues. The J segment lost 5 bases and the V segment lost 5 bases, leaving 4 bases of the junction unmatched.

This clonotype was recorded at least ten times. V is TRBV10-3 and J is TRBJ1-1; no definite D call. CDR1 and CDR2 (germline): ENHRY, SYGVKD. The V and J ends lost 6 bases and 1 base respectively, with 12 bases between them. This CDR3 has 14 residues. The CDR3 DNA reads TGTGCCATCAGGGAAGAGGGCCGGAACACTGAAGCTTTCTTT. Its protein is CAIREEGRNTEAFF.

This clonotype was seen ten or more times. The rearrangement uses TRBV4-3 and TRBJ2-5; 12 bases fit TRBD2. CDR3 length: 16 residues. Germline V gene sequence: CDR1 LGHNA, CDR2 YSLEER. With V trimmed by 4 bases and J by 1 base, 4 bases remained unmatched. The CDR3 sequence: CASSRRTSGAQETQYF. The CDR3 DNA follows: TGCGCCAGCAGCCGGCGGACTAGCGGGGCCCAAGAGACCCAGTACTTC.

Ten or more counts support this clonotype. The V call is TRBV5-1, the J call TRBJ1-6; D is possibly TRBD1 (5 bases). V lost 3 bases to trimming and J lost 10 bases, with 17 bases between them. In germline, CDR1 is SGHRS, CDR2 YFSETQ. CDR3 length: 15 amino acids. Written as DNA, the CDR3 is TGCGCCAGCAGCTCGCGAGGGGAGACCAAATCACCCCTCCACTTT. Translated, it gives CASSSRGETKSPLHF.

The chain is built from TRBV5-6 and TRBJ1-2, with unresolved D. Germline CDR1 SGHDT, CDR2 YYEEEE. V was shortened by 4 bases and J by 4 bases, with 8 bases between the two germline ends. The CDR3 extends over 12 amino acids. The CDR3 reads CASSLRLYGYTF. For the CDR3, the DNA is TGTGCCAGCAGCCTTAGACTCTATGGCTACACCTTC.

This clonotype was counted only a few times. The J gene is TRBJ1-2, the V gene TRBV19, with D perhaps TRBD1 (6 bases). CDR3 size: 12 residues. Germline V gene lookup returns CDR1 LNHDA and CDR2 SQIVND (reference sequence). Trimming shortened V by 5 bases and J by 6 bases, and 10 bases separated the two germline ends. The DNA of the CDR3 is TGTGCCAGTAGTCCAGGGGTAAATGGCTACACCTTC. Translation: CASSPGVNGYTF.

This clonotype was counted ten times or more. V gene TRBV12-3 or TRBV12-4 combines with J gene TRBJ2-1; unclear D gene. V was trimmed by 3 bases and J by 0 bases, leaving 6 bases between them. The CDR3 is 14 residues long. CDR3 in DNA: TGTGCCAGCAGTTTCGAGAGCTCCTACAATGAGCAGTTCTTC. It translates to CASSFESSYNEQFF.

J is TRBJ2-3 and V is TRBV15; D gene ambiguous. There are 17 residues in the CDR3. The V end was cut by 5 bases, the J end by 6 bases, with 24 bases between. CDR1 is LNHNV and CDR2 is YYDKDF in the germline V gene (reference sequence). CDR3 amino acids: CATSPHPNSLGKDTQYF. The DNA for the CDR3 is TGTGCCACCAGCCCTCACCCAAACTCCCTGGGGAAGGATACGCAGTATTTT.

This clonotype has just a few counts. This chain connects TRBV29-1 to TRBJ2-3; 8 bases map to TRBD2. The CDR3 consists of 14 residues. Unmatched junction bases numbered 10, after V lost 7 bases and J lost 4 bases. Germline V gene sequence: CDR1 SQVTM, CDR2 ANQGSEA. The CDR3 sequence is CSAHPGGDADTQYF. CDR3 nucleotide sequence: TGCAGCGCCCACCCGGGGGGGGACGCAGATACGCAGTATTTT.

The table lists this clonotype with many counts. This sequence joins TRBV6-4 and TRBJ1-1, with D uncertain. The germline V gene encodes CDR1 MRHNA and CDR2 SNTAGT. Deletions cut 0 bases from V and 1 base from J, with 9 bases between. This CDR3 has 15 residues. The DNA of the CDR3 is TGTGCCAGCAGTGACTCTTGGGAAGCGAACACTGAAGCTTTCTTT. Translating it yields CASSDSWEANTEAFF.

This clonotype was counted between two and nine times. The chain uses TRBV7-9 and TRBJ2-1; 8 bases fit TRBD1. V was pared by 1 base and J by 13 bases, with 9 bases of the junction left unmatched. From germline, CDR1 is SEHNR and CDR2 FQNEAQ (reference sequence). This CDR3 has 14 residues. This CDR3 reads CASSLGGTGGSQFF. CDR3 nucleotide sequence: TGTGCCAGCAGCTTAGGGGGAACAGGGGGAAGCCAGTTCTTC.

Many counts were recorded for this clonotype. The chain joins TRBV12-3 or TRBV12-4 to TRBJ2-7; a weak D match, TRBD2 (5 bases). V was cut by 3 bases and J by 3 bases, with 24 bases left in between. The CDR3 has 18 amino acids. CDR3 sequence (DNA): TGTGCCAGCAGTTTGGAGTTGAGGGTTATCCCAATAAGCTACGAGCAGTACTTC. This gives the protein CASSLELRVIPISYEQYF.

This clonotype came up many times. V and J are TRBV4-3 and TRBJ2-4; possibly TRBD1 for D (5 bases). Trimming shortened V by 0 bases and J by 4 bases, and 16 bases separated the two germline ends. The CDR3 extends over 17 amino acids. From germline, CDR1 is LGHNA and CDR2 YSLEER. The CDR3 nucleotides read TGCGCCAGCAGCCAAGATCGACAGTACGGACGTAAAAACATTCAGTACTTC. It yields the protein CASSQDRQYGRKNIQYF.

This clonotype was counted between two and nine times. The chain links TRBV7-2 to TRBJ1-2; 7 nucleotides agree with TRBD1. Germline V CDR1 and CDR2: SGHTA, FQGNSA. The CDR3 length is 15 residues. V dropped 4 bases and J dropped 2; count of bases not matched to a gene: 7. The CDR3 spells CASSSVGTANYGYTF. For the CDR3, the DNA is TGTGCCAGCAGCTCCGTCGGGACAGCGAACTATGGCTACACCTTC.

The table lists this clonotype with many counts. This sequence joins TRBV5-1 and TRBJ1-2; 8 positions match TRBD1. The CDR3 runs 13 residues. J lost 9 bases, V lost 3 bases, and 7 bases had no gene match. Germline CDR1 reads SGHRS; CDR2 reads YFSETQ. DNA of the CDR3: TGCGCCAGCAGCTCCGACAGGGGATTTAGCTACACCTTC. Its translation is CASSSDRGFSYTF.

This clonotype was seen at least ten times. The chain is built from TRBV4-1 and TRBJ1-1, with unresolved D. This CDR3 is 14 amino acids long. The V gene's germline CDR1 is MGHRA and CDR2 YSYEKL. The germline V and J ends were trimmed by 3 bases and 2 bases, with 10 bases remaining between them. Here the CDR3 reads CASSQERTNTEAFF. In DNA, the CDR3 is TGCGCCAGCAGCCAGGAACGGACCAACACTGAAGCTTTCTTT.

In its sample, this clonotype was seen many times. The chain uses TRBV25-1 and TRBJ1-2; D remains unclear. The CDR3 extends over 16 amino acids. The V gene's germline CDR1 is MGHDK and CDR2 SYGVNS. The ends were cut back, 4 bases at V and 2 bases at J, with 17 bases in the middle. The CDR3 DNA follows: TGTGCCAGCAGTGGTGGCTCGGCAGCCCCGAACTATGGCTACACCTTC. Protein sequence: CASSGGSAAPNYGYTF.

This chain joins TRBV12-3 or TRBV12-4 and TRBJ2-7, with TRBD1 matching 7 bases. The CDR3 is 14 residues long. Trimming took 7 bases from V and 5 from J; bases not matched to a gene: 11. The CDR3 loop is CASNPTGFGHEQYF. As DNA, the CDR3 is TGTGCCAGCAATCCGACAGGGTTTGGCCACGAGCAGTACTTC.

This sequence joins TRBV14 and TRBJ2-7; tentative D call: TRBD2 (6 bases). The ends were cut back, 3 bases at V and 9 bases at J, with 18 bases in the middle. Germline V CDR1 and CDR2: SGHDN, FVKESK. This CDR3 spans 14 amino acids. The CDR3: CASSQGGGVAVQYF. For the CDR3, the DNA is TGTGCCAGCAGCCAGGGGGGAGGAGTCGCGGTGCAGTACTTC.

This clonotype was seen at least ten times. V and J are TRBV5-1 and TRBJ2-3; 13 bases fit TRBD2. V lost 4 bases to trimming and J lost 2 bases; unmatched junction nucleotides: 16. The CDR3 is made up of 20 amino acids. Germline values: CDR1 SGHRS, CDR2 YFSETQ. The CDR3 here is CASSRTGTSGDLQNTDTQYF. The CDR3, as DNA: TGCGCCAGCAGCCGTACCGGGACTAGCGGGGATTTGCAAAACACAGATACGCAGTATTTT.

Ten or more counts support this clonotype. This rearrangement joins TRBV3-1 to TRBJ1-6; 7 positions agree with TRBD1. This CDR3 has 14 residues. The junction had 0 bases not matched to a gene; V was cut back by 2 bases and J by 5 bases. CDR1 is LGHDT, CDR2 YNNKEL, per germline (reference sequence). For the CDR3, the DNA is TGTGCCAGCAGCCAACAGGGGGATAATTCACCCCTCCACTTT. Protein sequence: CASSQQGDNSPLHF.

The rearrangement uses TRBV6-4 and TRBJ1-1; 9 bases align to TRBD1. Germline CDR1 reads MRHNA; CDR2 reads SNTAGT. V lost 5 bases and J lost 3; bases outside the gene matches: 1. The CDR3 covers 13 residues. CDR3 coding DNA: TGTGCCAGCAGTAGACAGGGGGACACTGAAGCTTTCTTT. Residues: CASSRQGDTEAFF.

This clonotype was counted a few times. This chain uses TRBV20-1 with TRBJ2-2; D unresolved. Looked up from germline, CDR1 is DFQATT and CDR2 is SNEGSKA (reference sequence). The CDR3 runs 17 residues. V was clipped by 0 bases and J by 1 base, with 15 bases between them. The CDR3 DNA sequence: TGCAGTGCTAGAGATGCATCCAGGAGAGAGAACACCGGGGAGCTGTTTTTT. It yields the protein CSARDASRRENTGELFF.

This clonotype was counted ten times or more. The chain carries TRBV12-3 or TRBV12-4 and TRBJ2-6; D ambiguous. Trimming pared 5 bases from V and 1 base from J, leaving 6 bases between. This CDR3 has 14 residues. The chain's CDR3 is CASSAISGANVLTF. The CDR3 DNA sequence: TGTGCCAGCAGTGCAATTTCTGGGGCCAACGTCCTGACTTTC.

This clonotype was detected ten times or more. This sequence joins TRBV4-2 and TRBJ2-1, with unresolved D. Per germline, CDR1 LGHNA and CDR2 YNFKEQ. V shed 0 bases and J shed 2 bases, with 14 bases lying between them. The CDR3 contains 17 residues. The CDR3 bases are TGTGCCAGCAGCCAAGATGTGGGTGACATCCCCTACAATGAGCAGTTCTTC. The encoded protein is CASSQDVGDIPYNEQFF.